The 20 T cell receptor beta chains listed next were all sequenced from one sample in a study of T cells after yellow fever vaccination. TCRdb re-called the 5' RACE reads with MiXCR, one entry per CDR3 protein. The sample carries roughly 330,000 distinct CDR3 sequences, around 7.3% recorded once. Specimen: PBMCs, collected roughly seven weeks after the first yellow fever vaccination. These receptors were taken from a young man who received the YFV17D yellow fever vaccine.

This clonotype was seen a few times. The chain is built from TRBV14 and TRBJ1-3, with 7 nucleotides matching TRBD1. Trimming removed 0 bases from V and 4 bases from J; junction bases left unmatched: 9. Germline CDR1 and CDR2: SGHDN and FVKESK. The CDR3 totals 17 residues. The CDR3 nucleotides read TGTGCCAGCAGCCAAGAAATCATGAGGGGGCACGGAAACACCATATATTTT. This gives the protein CASSQEIMRGHGNTIYF.

This clonotype was counted between two and nine times. The J gene is TRBJ2-5, the V gene TRBV25-1, with 10 bases lining up with TRBD2. Losses at the gene ends were 2 bases for V and 4 bases for J; bases not matched to a gene: 10. CDR1 MGHDK and CDR2 SYGVNS come from the germline V gene. CDR3 size: 17 residues. This CDR3 reads CASSEGASGGLGETQYF. Here the CDR3 DNA reads TGTGCCAGCAGTGAAGGGGCTAGCGGGGGCCTTGGAGAGACCCAGTACTTC.

This clonotype came up a few times. This chain links TRBV12-3 or TRBV12-4 with TRBJ1-2, with 7 bases aligning to TRBD1. This CDR3 comprises 16 residues. The V gene end was trimmed by 6 bases and the J gene end by 4 bases; junction bases not matched to a gene: 14. The DNA for the CDR3 is TGTGCCAGCAGGGATTCGGGGATAGGGGGCTCCTATGGCTACACCTTC. Its translation is CASRDSGIGGSYGYTF.

This clonotype occurred many times. The chain joins TRBV7-9 to TRBJ1-4; maybe TRBD1 (6 bases). Deletions cut 7 bases from V and 8 bases from J, with 20 bases between. Germline V CDR1 and CDR2: SEHNR, FQNEAQ (reference sequence). The CDR3 has 15 amino acids. The CDR3 sequence is CASTRGTTGHEKLFF. CDR3 nucleotide sequence: TGTGCCAGCACACGCGGAACTACAGGGCACGAAAAACTGTTTTTT.

This clonotype was recorded only once. The chain links TRBV6-5 to TRBJ2-1; the match to TRBD2 covers 9 bases. V lost 0 bases to trimming and J lost 9 bases; unmatched junction nucleotides: 9. The CDR3 totals 16 residues. CDR1 is MNHEY and CDR2 is SVGAGI in the germline V gene. The CDR3 loop is CASSYSPGLARGEQFF. Here the CDR3 DNA reads TGTGCCAGCAGTTACTCACCGGGACTAGCCAGGGGTGAGCAGTTCTTC.

The sample holds many counts of this clonotype. The chain has TRBV6-1 and TRBJ1-1; TRBD1 matches 9 bases. V trimming: 7 bases; J trimming: 4 bases; junction bases outside the gene matches: 13. The CDR3 extends over 16 amino acids. The germline V gene has CDR1 MNHNS and CDR2 SASEGT. The CDR3 region has the DNA TGTGCCAGCACCCCCTCGACAGGGGGTTGGCGCACTGAAGCTTTCTTT. As protein: CASTPSTGGWRTEAFF.

This clonotype came up a few times. The chain combines TRBV5-1 with TRBJ2-5, with 7 positions matching TRBD2. The CDR3 extends over 16 amino acids. Germline V gene data show CDR1 as SGHRS and CDR2 as YFSETQ. The V and J ends lost 2 bases and 4 bases, in that order; junction bases with no gene match: 11. CDR3 sequence: CASSFRGTTMPETQYF. In nucleotides, the CDR3 is TGCGCCAGCAGCTTCCGGGGGACTACCATGCCAGAGACCCAGTACTTC.

In this sample, this clonotype turned up many times. The chain links TRBV10-3 to TRBJ2-1, with D possibly being TRBD2 (6 bases). The CDR3 extends over 12 amino acids. CDR1 and CDR2 (germline): ENHRY, SYGVKD. V was cut by 11 bases and J by 2 bases, with 10 bases left in between. The CDR3 DNA is TGTGCCGTCCGACTAGCCTACAATGAGCAGTTCTTC. Translated, it gives CAVRLAYNEQFF.

This clonotype occurred a few times. The chain combines TRBV7-2 with TRBJ2-2; D might be TRBD2 (5 bases). Trimming removed 5 bases at V and 1 base at J, with 14 bases between. Germline V gives CDR1 SGHTA, CDR2 FQGNSA. The CDR3 sequence is 16 residues long. In DNA form, the CDR3 reads TGTGCCAGCAGCGCCGGGCGAGGGATGAACACCGGGGAGCTGTTTTTT. This sequence encodes CASSAGRGMNTGELFF.

A few counts support this clonotype. The V and J genes are TRBV5-4 and TRBJ2-5, with unresolved D. The germline CDR1 and CDR2 sequences are SGHNT and YYREEE (reference sequence). V dropped 3 bases and J dropped 5 bases, with 14 bases sitting between them. The CDR3 runs 14 residues. CDR3 coding DNA: TGTGCCAGCAGCTCCCCTGTGATTGGCGAGACCCAGTACTTC. Translating gives CASSSPVIGETQYF. Variable domain in full (rest from reference TRBV5-4 and TRBJ2-5): ETGVTQSPTHLIKTRGQQVTLRCSSQSGHNTVSWYQQALGQGPQFIFQYYREEENGRGNFPPRFSGLQFPNYSSELNVNALELDDSALYLCASSSPVIGETQYFGPGTRLLVL.

V and J are TRBV7-2 and TRBJ2-7; 8 nucleotides match TRBD1. J gave up 3 bases and V 5 bases, and 6 bases lay outside the gene matches. The CDR3 sequence is 14 residues long. Germline values: CDR1 SGHTA, CDR2 FQGNSA. The CDR3 DNA reads as TGTGCCAGCAGCCTAGGGACAGGCTTCTACGAGCAGTACTTC. As protein: CASSLGTGFYEQYF.

This clonotype was counted many times. V usage is TRBV10-3 and J usage is TRBJ2-5, with D unresolved. In germline, CDR1 is ENHRY, CDR2 SYGVKD. This CDR3 contains 15 residues. The germline V and J ends were trimmed by 0 bases and 1 base, with 9 bases remaining between them. CDR3 amino acids: CAISESKGSQETQYF. DNA of the CDR3: TGTGCCATCAGTGAGTCGAAAGGAAGCCAAGAGACCCAGTACTTC.

The rearrangement uses TRBV7-9 and TRBJ2-2; D uncertain. CDR1 and CDR2 from the germline V gene are SEHNR and FQNEAQ (reference sequence). The length of the CDR3 is 16 residues. The V and J ends lost 5 bases and 2 bases respectively, with 15 bases between them. Here the CDR3 DNA reads TGTGCCAGCAGCCCTATCTCAACGATAAACACCGGGGAGCTGTTTTTT. As protein: CASSPISTINTGELFF.

In its sample, this clonotype was seen many times. The rearrangement joins TRBV20-1 to TRBJ2-5, with 8 bases that match TRBD1. Germline CDR1 and CDR2: DFQATT and SNEGSKA (reference sequence). The CDR3 length is 14 residues. V shed 6 bases and J 4 bases; nucleotides not matched to a gene: 10. Here the CDR3 reads CSAARQGLTETQYF. CDR3 DNA: TGCAGTGCCGCCCGACAGGGGTTAACAGAGACCCAGTACTTC.

This clonotype has only a few counts. V usage is TRBV5-1 and J usage is TRBJ2-7; 9 positions match TRBD1. Germline V gives CDR1 SGHRS, CDR2 YFSETQ. The CDR3 is made up of 14 amino acids. The J segment lost 5 bases and the V segment lost 4 bases, leaving 7 bases of the junction unmatched. The CDR3 region is CASSIGTGRDEQYV. For the CDR3, the DNA is TGCGCCAGCAGCATAGGGACAGGGCGGGACGAGCAGTACGTC.

This clonotype was seen at least ten times. The chain uses TRBV12-3 or TRBV12-4 and TRBJ2-3, with 9 bases identical to TRBD1. The CDR3 is 15 amino acids. With 6 bases clipped from V and 3 bases from J, the junction kept 7 bases outside the gene matches. DNA for the CDR3: TGTGCCAGCAGCTCGGACAGGGGTGGAACAGATACGCAGTATTTT. Translated: CASSSDRGGTDTQYF.

The CDR3 region is CATSRDPSRSEQYF. In DNA, the CDR3 is TGTGCCACCAGCAGAGATCCCAGTAGGAGCGAGCAGTACTTC. The chain links TRBV15 to TRBJ2-7, with unresolved D. Between the trimmed V and J ends, which lost 0 bases and 6 bases, there was a span of 12 bases. CDR1 is LNHNV, CDR2 YYDKDF, per germline (reference sequence). The CDR3 contains 14 residues.

The V call is TRBV11-2, the J call TRBJ1-1; no firm D call. CDR3 length: 15 residues. Germline V gene sequence: CDR1 SGHAT, CDR2 FQNNGV. V was clipped by 0 bases and J by 2 bases, with 10 bases between them. DNA for the CDR3: TGTGCCAGCAGCTTAGACCCGGCGGTAAACACTGAAGCTTTCTTT. This translates into CASSLDPAVNTEAFF.

The table lists this clonotype with many counts. This sequence joins TRBV11-2 and TRBJ1-1; no reliable D call. V was trimmed by 0 bases and J by 1 base, leaving 12 bases between them. The CDR3 sequence is 16 residues long. Germline V CDR1 and CDR2: SGHAT, FQNNGV. As DNA, the CDR3 is TGTGCCAGCAGCTTAGAGTGGAGGCAGAGGAACACTGAAGCTTTCTTT. Protein sequence: CASSLEWRQRNTEAFF.

This clonotype has just a few counts. The V and J genes are TRBV4-1 and TRBJ2-2; D possibly corresponds to TRBD2 (7 bases). V was shortened by 4 bases and J by 6 bases, with 24 bases between the two germline ends. The CDR3 runs 18 residues. Per germline, CDR1 MGHRA and CDR2 YSYEKL. In DNA form, the CDR3 reads TGCGCCAGCAGCCCCTTGGGGTGGGGGGGGCGAAACGCCGGGGAGCTGTTTTTT. Translated, it gives CASSPLGWGGRNAGELFF.